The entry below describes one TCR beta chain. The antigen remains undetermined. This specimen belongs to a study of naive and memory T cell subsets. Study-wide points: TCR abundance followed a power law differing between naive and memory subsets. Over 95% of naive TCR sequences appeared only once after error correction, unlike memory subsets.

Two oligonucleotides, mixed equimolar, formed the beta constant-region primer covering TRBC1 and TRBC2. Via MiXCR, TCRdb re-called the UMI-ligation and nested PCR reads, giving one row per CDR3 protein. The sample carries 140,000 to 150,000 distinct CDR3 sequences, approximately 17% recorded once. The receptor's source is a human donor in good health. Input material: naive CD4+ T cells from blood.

In DNA, the CDR3 is TGCAGTGCTGTGAGCTCCTATAATTCACCCCTCCACTTT. The encoded protein is CSAVSSYNSPLHF. V gene TRBV20-1 combines with J gene TRBJ1-6; no definite D call. V was shortened by 5 bases and J by 0 bases, with 5 bases between the two germline ends. CDR1 DFQATT and CDR2 SNEGSKA come from the germline V gene (reference sequence). The CDR3 sequence is 13 residues long.